The subject of this entry is one TCR beta chain. Its antigen is as yet unknown. The CDR3 sequence is 16 residues long. The V gene end was trimmed by 8 bases and the J gene end by 6 bases; junction bases not matched to a gene: 13. The germline V gene encodes CDR1 SGHAT and CDR2 FQNNGV. TCRdb fed the 5' RACE reads into MiXCR, producing one record per CDR3 protein. This sample carries 350,000 to 550,000 distinct CDR3 sequences, roughly 26% of them seen once, and the ten largest clones take about 0.89%. The sample comes from a study of CD8 T cells in ankylosing spondylitis. Findings of the study overall: Disease-linked clones displayed a CD8+ phenotype and appeared relatively rarely in peripheral blood. A number of the motif variants had already been described in reactive arthritis synovial fluid and blood. A motif of 7 or 8 highly homologous TCR beta variants was seen as apparently characteristic of ankylosing spondylitis blood.

This chain joins TRBV11-2 and TRBJ2-1, with TRBD2 matching over 10 bases. Sequenced input: blood, either unsorted or a sorted T cell fraction (not recorded which). The clonotype was recovered from a male donor with ankylosing spondylitis. Here the CDR3 reads CASDPGGLAWSNEQFF. In DNA form, the CDR3 reads TGTGCCAGCGACCCCGGGGGACTAGCGTGGTCCAATGAGCAGTTCTTC.